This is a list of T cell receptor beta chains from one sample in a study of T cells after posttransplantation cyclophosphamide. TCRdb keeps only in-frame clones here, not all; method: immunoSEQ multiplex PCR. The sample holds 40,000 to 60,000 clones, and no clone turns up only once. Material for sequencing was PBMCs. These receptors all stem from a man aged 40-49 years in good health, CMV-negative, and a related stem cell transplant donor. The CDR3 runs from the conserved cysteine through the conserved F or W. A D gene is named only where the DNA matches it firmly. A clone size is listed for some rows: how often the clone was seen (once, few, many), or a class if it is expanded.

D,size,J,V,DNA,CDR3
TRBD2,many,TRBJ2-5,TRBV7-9,TGTGCCAGCAGCTTAGCGGGAGGGCAGGAGACCCAGTACTTC,CASSLAGGQETQYF
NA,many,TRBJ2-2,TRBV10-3,TGTGCCATCAGTGAGTCACCGGGTTCGGGCACCGGGGAGCTGTTTTTT,CAISESPGSGTGELFF
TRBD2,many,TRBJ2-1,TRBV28,TGTGCCACCACTAGCGGGAGCTCCTACAATGAGCAGTTCTTC,CATTSGSSYNEQFF
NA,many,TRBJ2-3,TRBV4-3,TGCGCCAGCAGCCCCACTCGGCAGGGGTACACAGATACGCAGTATTTT,CASSPTRQGYTDTQYF
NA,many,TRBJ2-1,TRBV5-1,TGCGCCAGCAGCTCGTTGGGGGGAATATACAATGAGCAGTTCTTC,CASSSLGGIYNEQFF
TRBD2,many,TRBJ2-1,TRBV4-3,TGCGCCAGCAGCCAAGCGGCTAGCGGCGATAGCTACAATGAGCAGTTCTTC,CASSQAASGDSYNEQFF
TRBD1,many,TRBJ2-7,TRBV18,TGTGCCAGCTCCGCGTCGACAGGGGGGCTCTACGAGCAGTACTTC,CASSASTGGLYEQYF
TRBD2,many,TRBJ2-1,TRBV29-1,TGCAGCGTTGAAGATCTGGCGGGAGGGGAGTACAATGAGCAGTTCTTC,CSVEDLAGGEYNEQFF
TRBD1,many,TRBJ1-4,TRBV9,TGTGCCAGCAGCCGGACAGGGGGAGGAGAAAAACTGTTTTTT,CASSRTGGGEKLFF
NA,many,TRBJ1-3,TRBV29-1,TGCAGCGTTCAGTCAGGACCAGGGAACACCATATATTTT,CSVQSGPGNTIYF
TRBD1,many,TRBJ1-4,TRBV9,TGTGCCAGCAGCGCAACAGGGGGCTTAAGGGAAAAACTGTTTTTT,CASSATGGLREKLFF
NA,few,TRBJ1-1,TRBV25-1,TGTGCCAGCAGGAGGGGGGGGGCGGGGACTGAAGCTTTCTTT,CASRRGGAGTEAFF
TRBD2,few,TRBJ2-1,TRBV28,TGTGCCAGCAGTTTTCGTTTTCCGGGACTAGCGGGAACTCGCTCCTACAATGAGCAGTTCTTC,CASSFRFPGLAGTRSYNEQFF
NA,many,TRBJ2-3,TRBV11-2,TGTGCCAGCAGCTTAGTGGCCCTGGGGGCCACAGATACGCAGTATTTT,CASSLVALGATDTQYF
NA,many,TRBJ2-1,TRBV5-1,TGCGCCAGCAGCATACCCCTCGACAGCGATAGGGTGGGTGAGCAGTTCTTC,CASSIPLDSDRVGEQFF
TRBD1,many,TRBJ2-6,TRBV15,TGTGCCACCAGCAAGACAGGGGACAGCTCTGGGGCCAACGTCCTGACTTTC,CATSKTGDSSGANVLTF
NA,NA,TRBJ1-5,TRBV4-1,TGTGCCAGCAGCCAAGCCCTAGAAGGGGGTCAGCCCCAGCATTTT,CASSQALEGGQPQHF
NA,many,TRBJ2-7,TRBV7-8,TGTGCCAGCAGCTTGCCAGGGTTCGAGCAGTACTTC,CASSLPGFEQYF
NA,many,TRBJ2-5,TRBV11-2,TGTGCCAGCAGTTTCGACAGATGGGAGACCCAGTACTTC,CASSFDRWETQYF
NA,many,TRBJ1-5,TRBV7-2,TGTGCCAGCAGCTTAGGAGAGAGGCAGCCCCAGCATTTT,CASSLGERQPQHF
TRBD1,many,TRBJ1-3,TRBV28,TGTGCCAGCAGTCCTAATGCCTGGGACAGAGGAAACACCATATATTTT,CASSPNAWDRGNTIYF
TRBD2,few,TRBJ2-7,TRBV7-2,TGTGCCAGCAGCTTAATGGCTAGCGGGAGGACAGCCCCCTACGAGCAGTACTTC,CASSLMASGRTAPYEQYF
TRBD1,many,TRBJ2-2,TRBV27,TGTGCCAGCACTCAGACAGGGCCCACCGGGGAGCTGTTTTTT,CASTQTGPTGELFF
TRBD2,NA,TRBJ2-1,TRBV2,TGTGCCAGCAGTGGGCCGGGACTAGCGGGTTCCAATGAGCAGTTCTTC,CASSGPGLAGSNEQFF
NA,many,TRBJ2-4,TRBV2,TGTGCCAGCAGTGAGGAGGACATTCAGTACTTC,CASSEEDIQYF
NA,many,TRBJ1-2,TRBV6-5,TGTGCCAGCAGTCCGCGACAGGTTCTTAACTATGGCTACACCTTC,CASSPRQVLNYGYTF
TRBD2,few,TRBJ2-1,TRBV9,TGTGCCAGCAGCGGGAGACTAGCGGGAGCTGAGAATGAGCAGTTCTTC,CASSGRLAGAENEQFF
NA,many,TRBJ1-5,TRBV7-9,TGTGCCAGCAGCAGGGGATCACAGGTCCTTAAGGGCAATCAGCCCCAGCATTTT,CASSRGSQVLKGNQPQHF
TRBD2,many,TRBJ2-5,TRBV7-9,TGTGCCAGCAGCCCACGGACTAGCGAAGAGACCCAGTACTTC,CASSPRTSEETQYF
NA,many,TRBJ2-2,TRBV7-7,TGTGCCAGCAGCCCAGGGGACACCGGGGAGCTGTTTTTT,CASSPGDTGELFF
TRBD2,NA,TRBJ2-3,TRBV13,TGTGCCAGCAGCCCCCTGGCGGGAGCCCCCACAGATACGCAGTATTTT,CASSPLAGAPTDTQYF
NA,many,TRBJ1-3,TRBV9,TGTGCCAGCAGCCCCCGGGAGGATACTGGAAACACCATATATTTT,CASSPREDTGNTIYF
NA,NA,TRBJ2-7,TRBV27,TGTGCCAGCAGTTCTGACTCCTACGAGCAGTACTTC,CASSSDSYEQYF
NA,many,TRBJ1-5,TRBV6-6,TGTGCCAGCACGGACGGGGATCAGCCCCAGCATTTT,CASTDGDQPQHF
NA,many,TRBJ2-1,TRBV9,TGTGCCAGCAGCGTGATCGGGGGTGGATACAATGAGCAGTTCTTC,CASSVIGGGYNEQFF
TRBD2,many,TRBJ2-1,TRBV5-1,TGCGCCAGCAGCCGGGGACTAGCGGGAATAGATGAGCAGTTCTTC,CASSRGLAGIDEQFF
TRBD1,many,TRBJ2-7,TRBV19,TGTGCCAGTAGTCCTGACAGGGGTACCTACGAGCAGTACTTC,CASSPDRGTYEQYF
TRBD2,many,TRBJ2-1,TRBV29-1,TGCAGCGTTTTAGCGGGATGGAACAATGAGCAGTTCTTC,CSVLAGWNNEQFF
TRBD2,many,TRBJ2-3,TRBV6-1,TGTGCCAGCAGTGAAATAGCGGGAGTTACAGATACGCAGTATTTT,CASSEIAGVTDTQYF
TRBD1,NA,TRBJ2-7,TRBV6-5,TGTGCCAGCAGTGACACAGGGGCAGGCTACGAGCAGTACTTC,CASSDTGAGYEQYF
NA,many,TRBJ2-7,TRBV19,TGTGCCAGTAGTTACTCCTACTCCTACGAGCAGTACTTC,CASSYSYSYEQYF
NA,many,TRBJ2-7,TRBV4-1,TGCGCTAGCAGCCCGACTGTAACCTACGAGCAGTACTTC,CASSPTVTYEQYF
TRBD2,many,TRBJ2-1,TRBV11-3,TGTGCCAGCAGCTTAGATTTAGGGCGGGAGGACTCCTACAATGAGCAGTTCTTC,CASSLDLGREDSYNEQFF